Described below is a single T cell receptor beta chain sequence and its context. No antigen is known for it. It was with unique molecular identifiers that the TCRbeta library was prepared. TCRdb re-derived calls from the PCR reads in MiXCR, one entry per CDR3 protein. The sample records about 980,000 distinct CDR3 sequences, about 29% being singletons. CDR1 MNHNS and CDR2 SASEGT come from the germline V gene. The CDR3 extends over 15 amino acids. Trimming removed 6 bases at V and 4 bases at J, with 18 bases between. The record originates from a study of T-cell reconstitution after alpha-beta-depleted transplantation in children. General study results and limits: Expanded graft clones, several hundred of them, were reportedly the source of alpha-beta T cells about two months after transplant. From newly produced T cells came most of the T-cell counts and diversity one year after transplant. Some patients' high day-60 TCRbeta diversity was attributed to recipient cells surviving conditioning.

The chain employs TRBV6-1 and TRBJ1-2; weak D call: TRBD1 (5 bases). The sample was PBMCs, mostly from graft donor cells, taken 360 days after TCRalphabeta/CD19-depleted stem cell transplant. This clonotype was sampled from a boy in the first two years of life who had a stem cell transplant for SCID, so the T cells may come from the graft donor. CDR3 loop: CASRGQGYRVYGYTF. The CDR3, as DNA: TGTGCCAGCAGGGGCCAGGGTTATCGTGTCTATGGCTACACCTTC.